This T cell receptor beta chain was identified during a study of cytomegalovirus exposure and HLA in healthy donors. Findings and limits, study-wide: Through in vitro validation, a few CMV-associated chains were shown to be specific for CMV antigens. Reportedly, cytomegalovirus status was diagnosed with high sensitivity and specificity.

Deletions cut 3 bases from V and 7 bases from J, with 15 bases between. This CDR3 comprises 14 residues. Looked up from germline, CDR1 is LNHDA and CDR2 is SQIVND (reference sequence). This clone was seen a single time. What it binds is not known. The assay was immunoSEQ multiplex PCR, and TCRdb's table has in-frame clones only and misses some. The sample carries about 260,000 clones, 90% recorded once. The sample consisted of PBMCs. The chain uses TRBV19 and TRBJ1-1; D gene uncertain. The clonotype was recovered from a woman in her twenties or thirties in good health and CMV-seronegative. CDR3 sequence reads: CASSIGRNFIEAFF. The CDR3 coding sequence is TGTGCCAGTAGTATCGGGCGGAACTTCATTGAAGCTTTCTTT.